This TCR beta chain was identified during a study of T-cell reconstitution after alpha-beta-depleted transplantation in children. Study observations and caveats: T-cell numbers and diversity one year post-transplant derived largely from freshly generated T cells. Alpha-beta T cells about two months after transplant reportedly derived from several hundred expanded graft clones. TCRbeta diversity was high at day 60 in some patients (a result of surviving recipient T cells and thymic progenitors).

As for this clonotype: Its specificity is not known.

TCRbeta library preparation incorporated unique molecular identifiers. TCRdb itself ran the PCR reads through MiXCR, one entry per CDR3 protein. The sample holds under 750,000 distinct CDR3 sequences; under 30% are singletons and the top ten take roughly an eighth. This specimen was PBMCs, mostly from graft donor cells, taken 360 days after TCRalphabeta/CD19-depleted stem cell transplant. The sequence was obtained from a boy younger than two who had a stem cell transplant for acute myeloid leukemia, so the T cells may come from the graft donor.

The DNA for the CDR3 is TGTGCCAGCAGCTTAGACTCGACTAGTCGGGAGACCCAGTACTTC. Residues: CASSLDSTSRETQYF. The V call is TRBV7-2, the J call TRBJ2-5; D perhaps matches TRBD2 (6 bases). In germline, CDR1 is SGHTA, CDR2 FQGNSA. The CDR3 totals 15 residues. V lost 1 base and J 5 bases, leaving 14 bases between the germline ends.